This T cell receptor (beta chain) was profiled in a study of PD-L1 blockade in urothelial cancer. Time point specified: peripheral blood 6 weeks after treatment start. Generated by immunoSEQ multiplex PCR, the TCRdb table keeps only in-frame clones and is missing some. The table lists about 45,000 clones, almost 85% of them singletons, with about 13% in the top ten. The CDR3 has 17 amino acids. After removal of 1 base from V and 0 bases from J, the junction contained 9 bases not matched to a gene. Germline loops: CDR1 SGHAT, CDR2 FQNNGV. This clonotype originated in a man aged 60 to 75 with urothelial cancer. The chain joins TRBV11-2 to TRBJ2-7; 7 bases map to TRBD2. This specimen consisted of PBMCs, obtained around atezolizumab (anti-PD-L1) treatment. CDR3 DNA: TGTGCCAGCAGCTTAGTGGTTAGCGGGTCGAGCTCCTACGAGCAGTACTTC. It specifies CASSLVVSGSSSYEQYF.